This TCR beta chain comes out of a study of T cell responses to AZD1222 COVID-19 vaccine. Study as a whole: The study pooled second doses at about 4 or about 12 weeks.

J gave up 2 bases and V 10 bases, and 11 bases lay outside the gene matches. CDR3 length: 15 residues. CDR1 is SEHNR, CDR2 FQNEAQ, per germline (reference sequence). Whole-study findings and limits: No day 14 peak samples; only post-peak repertoires were characterized. Nearly half of the spike-specific TCRs reportedly recognize variant regions that carry no mutations. Donor demographics were predominantly white British with a female majority; clonal diversity may be underestimated.

Assay used: immunoSEQ multiplex PCR; TCRdb lists only in-frame clones, some missing. The sample shows about 120,000 clones, about nine tenths of them seen only once. In regard to this clone: Its antigen is unidentified.

The origin of this receptor is an adult in good health. Sequenced material: peripheral blood, taken on day 0 of AZD1222 vaccination. The rearrangement uses TRBV7-9 and TRBJ2-7, with 10 bases that match TRBD1. CDR3 sequence: CATKSPGTGAYEQYF. The CDR3 DNA reads TGTGCCACTAAAAGTCCCGGGACAGGGGCCTACGAGCAGTACTTC.